These T cell receptor beta chains were read from a single sample in a study of blood T cell repertoires in COVID-19. This table comes from immunoSEQ multiplex PCR, and its TCRdb copy is limited to in-frame clones, with some not included. There are approximately 230,000 clones in the sample; about 83% occur only once, and 4.5% to 7% lies in the top ten. Input material: peripheral blood. The receptors stem from a man aged 80 or over with acute or convalescent COVID-19. Both conserved end residues are part of each CDR3. The order of the fields is clone size, D gene, J gene, V gene, CDR3 protein, CDR3 DNA. A D gene is named only where the DNA matches it firmly. Size values are once, few and many counts, or a class for expanded clones, and some rows have none.

clone size: -
D gene: TRBD2
J gene: TRBJ2-7
V gene: TRBV9
CDR3 protein: CASSLQGTSFGEQYF
CDR3 DNA: TGTGCCAGCAGCCTCCAGGGGACTAGCTTCGGCGAGCAGTACTTC

clone size: -
D gene: -
J gene: TRBJ1-3
V gene: TRBV28
CDR3 protein: CASSFEGVTHTIYF
CDR3 DNA: TGTGCCAGCAGTTTTGAAGGGGTTACTCACACCATATATTTT

clone size: -
D gene: -
J gene: TRBJ2-1
V gene: TRBV28
CDR3 protein: CASSSGGAGSYNEQFF
CDR3 DNA: TGTGCCAGCAGTTCGGGGGGCGCGGGCTCCTACAATGAGCAGTTCTTC

clone size: -
D gene: -
J gene: TRBJ1-3
V gene: TRBV6-5
CDR3 protein: CASSYGQGPGNTIYF
CDR3 DNA: TGTGCCAGCAGTTACGGGCAGGGTCCTGGAAACACCATATATTTT

clone size: -
D gene: TRBD2
J gene: TRBJ2-2
V gene: TRBV6-5
CDR3 protein: CASRQRGENTGELFF
CDR3 DNA: TGTGCCAGCCGCCAGCGGGGGGAGAACACCGGGGAGCTGTTTTTT

clone size: -
D gene: TRBD1
J gene: TRBJ2-5
V gene: TRBV3-1/TRBV3-2
CDR3 protein: CASSFGTGTFYQETQYF
CDR3 DNA: TGTGCCAGCAGCTTTGGGACAGGGACGTTCTACCAAGAGACCCAGTACTTC

clone size: -
D gene: -
J gene: TRBJ2-7
V gene: TRBV3-1/TRBV3-2
CDR3 protein: CASSQISGASGGEQYF
CDR3 DNA: TGTGCCAGCAGCCAGATCTCGGGGGCTTCAGGGGGCGAGCAGTACTTC

clone size: -
D gene: TRBD1
J gene: TRBJ2-1
V gene: TRBV3-1/TRBV3-2
CDR3 protein: CASSPRDRGEQFF
CDR3 DNA: TGTGCCAGCAGCCCCCGGGACAGGGGCGAGCAGTTCTTC

clone size: -
D gene: TRBD1
J gene: TRBJ1-2
V gene: TRBV6-4
CDR3 protein: CASSEPGTGGNYGYTF
CDR3 DNA: TGTGCCAGCAGTGAACCAGGGACAGGGGGTAACTATGGCTACACCTTC

clone size: -
D gene: -
J gene: TRBJ2-1
V gene: TRBV7-3
CDR3 protein: CASSSLPDSEQFF
CDR3 DNA: TGTGCCAGCAGCTCACTCCCCGACAGCGAGCAGTTCTTC

clone size: -
D gene: TRBD2
J gene: TRBJ2-1
V gene: TRBV3-1/TRBV3-2
CDR3 protein: CASSLSLGLAGQNEQFF
CDR3 DNA: TGTGCCAGCAGCCTTTCCCTCGGACTAGCGGGCCAGAATGAGCAGTTCTTC

clone size: -
D gene: -
J gene: TRBJ1-1
V gene: TRBV5-1
CDR3 protein: CASSLASRDKNTEAFF
CDR3 DNA: TGCGCCAGCAGCTTGGCTTCCCGGGACAAGAACACTGAAGCTTTCTTT

clone size: few
D gene: -
J gene: TRBJ2-1
V gene: TRBV3-1/TRBV3-2
CDR3 protein: CASSQGSGLYNEQFF
CDR3 DNA: TGTGCCAGCAGCCAAGGGAGCGGCCTCTACAATGAGCAGTTCTTC

clone size: -
D gene: -
J gene: TRBJ2-7
V gene: TRBV5-6
CDR3 protein: CASSLGIGVGYEQYF
CDR3 DNA: TGTGCCAGCAGCTTGGGGATAGGGGTAGGGTACGAGCAGTACTTC

clone size: -
D gene: -
J gene: TRBJ1-1
V gene: TRBV2
CDR3 protein: CASNLNSPNTEAFF
CDR3 DNA: TGTGCCAGCAACCTAAATAGCCCGAACACTGAAGCTTTCTTT

clone size: -
D gene: -
J gene: TRBJ2-2
V gene: TRBV6-5
CDR3 protein: CASSKGPGTGELFF
CDR3 DNA: TGTGCCAGCAGTAAGGGGCCGGGCACCGGGGAGCTGTTTTTT

clone size: once
D gene: TRBD1
J gene: TRBJ2-2
V gene: TRBV24-1
CDR3 protein: CATSDPSPGTGTTGELFF
CDR3 DNA: TGTGCCACCAGTGATCCTTCTCCCGGGACAGGGACTACCGGGGAGCTGTTTTTT

clone size: -
D gene: -
J gene: TRBJ2-7
V gene: TRBV4-1
CDR3 protein: CASSQESGYEQYF
CDR3 DNA: TGCGCCAGCAGCCAAGAGAGCGGTTACGAGCAGTACTTC

clone size: -
D gene: -
J gene: TRBJ2-3
V gene: TRBV18
CDR3 protein: CASSPPGVADTQYF
CDR3 DNA: TGTGCCAGCTCACCACCAGGGGTCGCAGATACGCAGTATTTT